The 31 T cell receptor beta chains reported below all come from one sample, sequenced in a study of blood T cell repertoires in COVID-19. Only in-frame clones appear in the TCRdb table, and some are missing; sequencing was by immunoSEQ multiplex PCR. The sample includes roughly 240,000 clones, 85% to 90% of them seen just once. Sequenced input: peripheral blood. The receptor set was obtained from a man between 18 and 35 years old with active or convalescent COVID-19.

V usage is TRBV7-8 and J usage is TRBJ2-1, with D unclear. Deletions cut 6 bases from V and 4 bases from J, with 10 bases between. The CDR3 runs 13 residues. Germline V CDR1 and CDR2: SGHVS, FQNEAQ. This chain's CDR3 is CASSLDGYNEQFF. Written as DNA, the CDR3 is TGTGCCAGCAGTCTAGACGGTTACAATGAGCAGTTCTTC.

The chain uses TRBV11-3 and TRBJ1-1, with D unresolved. V gave up 5 bases and J gave up 0 bases, with 10 bases separating them. Per the germline V gene, CDR1 is SGHNT and CDR2 is YENEEA. CDR3 length equals 14 residues. CDR3: CASSHIRVNTEAFF. CDR3 in DNA: TGTGCCAGCAGCCACATACGGGTGAACACTGAAGCTTTCTTT. Variable domain in full (rest from reference TRBV11-3 and TRBJ1-1): EAGVVQSPRYKIIEKKQPVAFWCNPISGHNTLYWYLQNLGQGPELLIRYENEEAVDDSQLPKDRFSAERLKGVDSTLKIQPAELGDSAVYLCASSHIRVNTEAFFGQGTRLTVV.

The V gene is TRBV7-3, the J gene TRBJ2-3, with 7 bases fitting TRBD2. CDR1 is SGHTA and CDR2 is FQGTGA in the germline V gene. This CDR3 has 14 amino acids. With 5 bases clipped from V and 7 bases from J, the junction kept 9 bases outside the gene matches. CDR3 sequence reads: CASSEGLGVNTQYF. CDR3 coding DNA: TGTGCCAGCAGCGAAGGACTAGGAGTAAATACGCAGTATTTT.

The rearrangement links TRBV5-1 to TRBJ1-2; TRBD1 matches at 11 bases. Germline CDR1 is SGHRS and CDR2 is YFSETQ. The CDR3 is made up of 16 amino acids. The V and J ends lost 4 bases and 2 bases, in that order; junction bases with no gene match: 7. The CDR3 DNA is TGCGCCAGCAGCCAAGGCGGACAGGGGGCCAACTATGGCTACACCTTC. Translated, it gives CASSQGGQGANYGYTF.

V and J are TRBV30 and TRBJ2-7, with a tentative D call TRBD1 (5 bases). The CDR3 runs 13 residues. Trimming cost V 0 bases and J 1 base, with 7 bases left between them. Germline CDR1 and CDR2: GTSNPN and SVGIG (reference sequence). The chain's CDR3 is CAWSVQESYEQYF. The DNA for the CDR3 is TGTGCCTGGAGTGTACAGGAATCCTACGAGCAGTACTTC.

This clone has just one count. The rearrangement joins TRBV9 to TRBJ2-7; D possibly corresponds to TRBD2 (7 bases). V was trimmed by 4 bases and J by 8 bases, leaving 19 bases between them. This CDR3 is built from 14 residues. From germline, CDR1 is SGDLS and CDR2 YYNGEE. This CDR3 is CASSPDRGAAKQYF. In nucleotides, the CDR3 is TGTGCCAGCAGCCCCGACCGGGGGGCCGCCAAGCAGTACTTC.

The chain has TRBV6-5 and TRBJ1-2, with D possibly being TRBD1 (5 bases). The V end lost 3 bases, the J end lost 4 bases, and 12 bases lay between the germline ends. The CDR3 length is 14 residues. Per germline, CDR1 MNHEY and CDR2 SVGAGI. The CDR3 loop reads CASSYGGDTYGYTF. The CDR3 DNA follows: TGTGCCAGCAGTTATGGAGGGGATACCTATGGCTACACCTTC.

V is TRBV10-3 and J is TRBJ1-1; a possible D gene is TRBD1 (5 bases). The CDR3 sequence is 13 residues long. The V and J ends lost 10 bases and 1 base respectively, with 13 bases between them. From germline, CDR1 is ENHRY and CDR2 SYGVKD. This CDR3 is CATAGTANTEAFF. The CDR3 nucleotides read TGTGCCACCGCGGGGACGGCGAACACTGAAGCTTTCTTT.

The chain has TRBV3-1 (or the pseudogene TRBV3-2) and TRBJ2-7; TRBD1 matches at 9 bases. Trimming took 5 bases from V and 2 from J; bases not matched to a gene: 4. CDR1 and CDR2 (germline): LGHDT, YNNKEL (reference sequence). CDR3 length equals 14 residues. CDR3 amino acids: CASSSQGATYEQYF. The DNA of the CDR3 is TGTGCCAGCAGCTCACAGGGGGCTACCTACGAGCAGTACTTC.

This clone was counted once. This rearrangement joins TRBV6-2 or TRBV6-3 to TRBJ2-7, with D perhaps matching TRBD1 (6 bases). This CDR3 has 13 amino acids. Germline CDR1 reads MNHEY; CDR2 reads SVGEGT. V was shortened by 4 bases and J by 2 bases, with 9 bases between the two germline ends. The CDR3 DNA follows: TGTGCCAGCAGTTCACGGACAGCCTACGAGCAGTACTTC. It is translated as CASSSRTAYEQYF.

The rearrangement links TRBV5-1 to TRBJ2-7, with 7 positions matching TRBD2. Germline values: CDR1 SGHRS, CDR2 YFSETQ. This CDR3 spans 14 amino acids. The V segment lost 0 bases and the J segment 6 bases; nucleotides outside the gene matches: 6. For the CDR3, the DNA is TGCGCCAGCAGCTTGGGGGCTACGGGGGGCGAGCAGTACTTC. Translation gives CASSLGATGGEQYF.

This chain's CDR3 is CASSRGTTLSYEQYF. CDR3 coding DNA: TGTGCCAGCAGCAGGGGGACCACACTCTCCTACGAGCAGTACTTC. The V gene is TRBV6-5, the J gene TRBJ2-7; 7 bases align to TRBD1. The CDR3 has 15 amino acids. V shed 6 bases and J 0 bases; nucleotides not matched to a gene: 8. Germline CDR1 is MNHEY and CDR2 is SVGAGI.

This sequence joins TRBV28 and TRBJ1-3; the match to TRBD1 covers 7 bases. The V gene's germline CDR1 is MDHEN and CDR2 SYDVKM. The CDR3 runs 16 residues. The V and J ends lost 6 bases and 4 bases, in that order; junction bases with no gene match: 12. Here the CDR3 DNA reads TGTGCCAGCAGCTACGGTGACAGGGTCGGAGGAAACACCATATATTTT. Protein product: CASSYGDRVGGNTIYF.

The V call is TRBV7-2, the J call TRBJ2-1; tentative D call: TRBD2 (6 bases). Germline V lookup: CDR1 SGHTA, CDR2 FQGNSA. Trimming took 4 bases from V and 9 from J, leaving 22 bases between them. There are 16 residues in the CDR3. CDR3 residues: CASSSAGRGVLGEQFF. CDR3 sequence (DNA): TGTGCCAGCAGCTCTGCGGGACGGGGTGTTTTAGGTGAGCAGTTCTTC. Combining the CDR3 with reference TRBV7-2 and TRBJ2-1 gives the whole variable domain GAGVSQSPSNKVTEKGKDVELRCDPISGHTALYWYRQSLGQGLEFLIYFQGNSAPDKSGLPSDRFSAERTGGSVSTLTIQRTQQEDSAVYLCASSSAGRGVLGEQFFGPGTRLTVL.

The CDR3 sequence: CASSLRQGSNEQYF. In DNA, the CDR3 is TGTGCCAGTAGTTTGCGACAGGGGTCCAACGAGCAGTACTTC. The chain carries TRBV19 and TRBJ2-7; 8 positions match TRBD1. Per the germline V gene, CDR1 is LNHDA and CDR2 is SQIVND (reference sequence). Trimming took 5 bases from V and 5 from J; bases not matched to a gene: 8. The CDR3 totals 14 residues.

This clone was picked up one time. The CDR3 nucleotides are TGCAGCGTTGTTTTGGGGCCAGGACAAATGAATTCACCCCTCCACTTT. It yields the protein CSVVLGPGQMNSPLHF. V is TRBV29-1 and J is TRBJ1-6, with D perhaps matching TRBD1 (5 bases). The CDR3 extends over 16 amino acids. Trimming removed 4 bases at V and 7 bases at J, with 20 bases between. Germline V CDR1 and CDR2: SQVTM, ANQGSEA.

The rearrangement links TRBV6-5 to TRBJ1-4; D is perhaps TRBD1 (5 bases). Germline CDR1 reads MNHEY; CDR2 reads SVGAGI. With 8 bases removed from V and 7 bases from J, the gap between germline ends came to 20 bases. The CDR3 runs 15 residues. The CDR3 spells CASGLGQRMGEKLFF. The CDR3 nucleotides are TGTGCCAGCGGCTTGGGGCAGAGAATGGGTGAAAAACTGTTTTTT.

The chain combines TRBV7-9 with TRBJ1-6, with a weak D call TRBD1 (6 bases). Looked up from germline, CDR1 is SEHNR and CDR2 is FQNEAQ (reference sequence). The CDR3 contains 17 residues. V shed 3 bases and J shed 9 bases, with 21 bases lying between them. The CDR3 here is CASSFPPRGALSSPLHF. The DNA for the CDR3 is TGTGCCAGCAGCTTCCCTCCCCGGGGGGCCCTGAGTTCACCCCTCCACTTT.

The chain joins TRBV15 to TRBJ2-7; TRBD1 matches 9 bases. V shed 3 bases and J 2 bases; nucleotides not matched to a gene: 2. Germline CDR1 LNHNV, CDR2 YYDKDF (reference sequence). The CDR3 loop spans 14 amino acids. The CDR3 region is CATSSRTGAYEQYF. DNA for the CDR3: TGTGCCACCAGCAGCCGGACAGGGGCCTACGAGCAGTACTTC.

The CDR3 region is CASGLGPQMEGSRQPQHF. Here the CDR3 DNA reads TGTGCTAGTGGTTTGGGACCCCAAATGGAGGGATCACGACAGCCCCAGCATTTT. The chain couples TRBV12-5 to TRBJ1-5, with unresolved D. The CDR3 runs to 18 residues. Germline CDR1 reads LGHNT; CDR2 reads FRNRAP. The V end was cut by 1 base, the J end by 7 bases, with 23 bases between.

The chain employs TRBV4-1 and TRBJ2-6; 7 bases are shared with TRBD2. CDR3 length: 17 residues. In germline, CDR1 is MGHRA, CDR2 YSYEKL. The trim removed 0 bases at V and 1 base at J, leaving 3 bases unmatched. The CDR3 DNA is TGCGCCAGCAGCCAAGAGGGAGGGATATCTGGGGCCAACGTCCTGACTTTC. Translating gives CASSQEGGISGANVLTF.

This chain joins TRBV21-1 and TRBJ2-1; the table's TRBD1 call for D was not verified on the DNA. TRBV21-1 is flagged as a pseudogene. The CDR3 totals 16 residues. For the CDR3, the DNA is TGTGCCAGCAGCAAACCCCCAGGGTACCCCTACAATGAGCAGTTCTTC. It translates to CASSKPPGYPYNEQFF.

This sequence joins TRBV12-3 or TRBV12-4 and TRBJ1-5; D is possibly TRBD1 (5 bases). V was clipped by 6 bases and J by 9 bases, with 12 bases between them. This CDR3 contains 12 residues. In nucleotides, the CDR3 is TGTGCCAGCAGCAACCTGGGGGGGCCCCAGCATTTT. It is translated as CASSNLGGPQHF.

The genes are TRBV27 and TRBJ1-2; 7 nucleotides line up with TRBD1. J gave up 5 bases and V 3 bases, and 6 bases lay outside the gene matches. Germline loops: CDR1 MNHEY, CDR2 SMNVEV (reference sequence). CDR3 length equals 14 residues. CDR3 region: CASSFLGDSYGYTF. The CDR3 DNA sequence: TGTGCCAGCAGTTTCTTGGGGGACAGTTATGGCTACACCTTC.

With regard to this clone: Distinct nucleotide sequences in the sample also encode this CDR3. The rearrangement uses TRBV19 and TRBJ1-1; D unclear. The CDR3 has 11 amino acids. Germline CDR1 and CDR2: LNHDA and SQIVND (reference sequence). The ends were cut back, 7 bases at V and 1 base at J, with 4 bases in the middle. This chain's CDR3 is CASTRNTEAFF. CDR3 DNA: TGTGCCAGTACCAGGAACACTGAAGCTTTCTTT.

This clone was seen only a few times. V gene TRBV7-9 combines with J gene TRBJ2-7, with D uncertain. The germline V gene has CDR1 SEHNR and CDR2 FQNEAQ (reference sequence). V shed 1 base and J shed 2 bases, with 12 bases lying between them. The CDR3 is 15 residues long. CDR3 sequence reads: CASSLGGDSAYEQYF. DNA for the CDR3: TGTGCCAGCAGCTTAGGTGGAGACTCGGCCTACGAGCAGTACTTC.

The V call is TRBV18, the J call TRBJ1-4, with 7 bases lining up with TRBD1. Germline V lookup: CDR1 KGHSH, CDR2 LQKENI. V dropped 8 bases and J dropped 5; count of bases not matched to a gene: 11. This CDR3 is 15 amino acids long. As DNA, the CDR3 is TGTGCCAGCGCGGGAAGCCCAGGGGGAAATGAAAAACTGTTTTTT. Protein sequence: CASAGSPGGNEKLFF.

The V gene is TRBV6-5, the J gene TRBJ1-1, with 7 bases aligning to TRBD1. This CDR3 is built from 16 residues. Unmatched junction bases numbered 4, after V lost 0 bases and J lost 0 bases. Germline CDR1 is MNHEY and CDR2 is SVGAGI. The CDR3 coding sequence is TGTGCCAGCAGTTACTCCCAGACAGGGCTGAACACTGAAGCTTTCTTT. It encodes CASSYSQTGLNTEAFF.

The V and J genes are TRBV5-6 and TRBJ2-7; 9 bases agree with TRBD2. The CDR3 length is 15 residues. Germline CDR1 and CDR2: SGHDT and YYEEEE. With V trimmed by 3 bases and J by 2 bases, 6 bases remained unmatched. CDR3 protein: CASSSEREEPYEQYF. As DNA, the CDR3 is TGTGCCAGCAGCTCGGAGCGGGAGGAACCCTACGAGCAGTACTTC.

The rearrangement links TRBV21-1 to TRBJ1-1; TRBD1 is the table's D call, not checked against the DNA. TRBV21-1 is an annotated pseudogene. This CDR3 spans 18 amino acids. Written as DNA, the CDR3 is TGTGCCAGCAGCGGACCACAGGGGAAAGAAATTTCGGACACTGAAGCTTTCTTT. Protein: CASSGPQGKEISDTEAFF.

The chain links TRBV28 to TRBJ2-3, with 8 bases lining up with TRBD1. Per germline, CDR1 MDHEN and CDR2 SYDVKM. CDR3 length equals 13 residues. The J segment lost 7 bases and the V segment lost 5 bases, leaving 5 bases of the junction unmatched. The CDR3 sequence is CASSPGQAHTQYF. In DNA, the CDR3 is TGTGCCAGCAGTCCGGGACAGGCCCATACGCAGTATTTT.